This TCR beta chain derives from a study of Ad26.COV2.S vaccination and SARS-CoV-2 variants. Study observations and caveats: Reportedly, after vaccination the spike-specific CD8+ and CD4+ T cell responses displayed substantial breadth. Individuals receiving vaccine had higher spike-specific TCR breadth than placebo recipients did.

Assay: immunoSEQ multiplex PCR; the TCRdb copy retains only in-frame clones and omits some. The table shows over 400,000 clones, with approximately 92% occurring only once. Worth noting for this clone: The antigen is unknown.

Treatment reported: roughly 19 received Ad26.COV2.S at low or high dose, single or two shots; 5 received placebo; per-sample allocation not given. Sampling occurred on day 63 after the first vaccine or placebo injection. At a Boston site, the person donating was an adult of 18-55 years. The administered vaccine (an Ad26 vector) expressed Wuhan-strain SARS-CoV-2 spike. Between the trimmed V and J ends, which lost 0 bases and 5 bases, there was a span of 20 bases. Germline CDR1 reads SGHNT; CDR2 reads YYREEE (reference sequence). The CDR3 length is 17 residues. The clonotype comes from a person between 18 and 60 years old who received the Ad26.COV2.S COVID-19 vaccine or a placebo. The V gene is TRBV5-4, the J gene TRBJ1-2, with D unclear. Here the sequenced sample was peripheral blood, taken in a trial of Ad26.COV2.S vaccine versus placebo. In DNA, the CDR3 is TGTGCCAGCAGCTTGGGGGTATTGAGAGACGGAGGATATGGCTACACCTTC. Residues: CASSLGVLRDGGYGYTF.